This entry concerns a single T cell receptor (beta chain). No antigen is known for it. A much larger clone lies one base from this, so it may be a read error. TCR beta VDJ and CDR3 profiling used genomic DNA as template. TCRdb redid the calling of the reads with MiXCR, one entry per CDR3 protein. Of some 170,000 distinct CDR3 sequences listed, 47% are singletons. CD8+CD57+ cell expansion, shown by flow cytometry, had occurred in the patients selected for sequencing. No therapy was given to patients before blood sampling. These data originate in a study of CD8+CD57+ T cells in acquired aplastic anemia. Study as a whole: On average, sorted CD4+ and CD8+ cells gave approximately 3 ug of DNA. Study-wide points: Found in both controls and patients were approximately 31 CD8+ CDR3 sequences. Significance was not reached for CD8+ Simpson's diversity between patients and controls.

Trimming took 7 bases from V and 6 from J, leaving 16 bases between them. The CDR3 is made up of 14 amino acids. Sequencing was performed on sorted CD4+, CD8+, or CD8+CD57+ T cells (not recorded which) from PBMCs. This clonotype originated in a human donor with aplastic anemia. The gene calls are TRBV12-3 or TRBV12-4 and TRBJ2-4; D may be TRBD2 (6 bases). The CDR3 nucleotides are TGTGCCAGCAACACGGAGGGGCCGGGAAACATTCAGTACTTC. Amino acids: CASNTEGPGNIQYF.